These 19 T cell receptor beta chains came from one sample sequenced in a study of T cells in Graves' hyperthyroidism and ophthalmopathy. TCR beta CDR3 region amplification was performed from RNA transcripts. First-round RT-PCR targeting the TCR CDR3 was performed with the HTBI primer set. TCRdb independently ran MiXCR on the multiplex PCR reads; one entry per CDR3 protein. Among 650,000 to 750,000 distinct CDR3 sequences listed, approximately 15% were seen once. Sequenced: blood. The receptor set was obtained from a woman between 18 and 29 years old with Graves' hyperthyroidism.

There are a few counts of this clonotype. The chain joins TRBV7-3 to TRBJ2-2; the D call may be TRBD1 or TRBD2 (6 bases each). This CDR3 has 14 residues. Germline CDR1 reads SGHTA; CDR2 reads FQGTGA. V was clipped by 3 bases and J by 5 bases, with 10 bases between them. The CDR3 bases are TGTGCCAGCAGCTTGAGGAGGGGGACCGGGGAGCTGTTTTTT. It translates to CASSLRRGTGELFF.

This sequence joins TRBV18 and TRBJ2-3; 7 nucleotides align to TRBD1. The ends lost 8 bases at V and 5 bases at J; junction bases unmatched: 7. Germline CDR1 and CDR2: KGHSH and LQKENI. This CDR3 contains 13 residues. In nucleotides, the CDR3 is TGTGCCAGCCACACGACAGGGAAAGATACGCAGTATTTT. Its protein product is CASHTTGKDTQYF.

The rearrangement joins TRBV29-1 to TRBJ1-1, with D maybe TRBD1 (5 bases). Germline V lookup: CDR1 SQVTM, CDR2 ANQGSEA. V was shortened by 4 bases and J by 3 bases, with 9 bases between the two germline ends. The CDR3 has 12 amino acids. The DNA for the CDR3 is TGCAGCGTTGGTCAGGGCGACACTGAAGCTTTCTTT. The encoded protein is CSVGQGDTEAFF. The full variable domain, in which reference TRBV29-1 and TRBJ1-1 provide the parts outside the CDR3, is SAVISQKPSRDICQRGTSLTIQCQVDSQVTMMFWYRQQPGQSLTLIATANQGSEATYESGFVIDKFPISRPNLTFSTLTVSNMSPEDSSIYLCSVGQGDTEAFFGQGTRLTVV.

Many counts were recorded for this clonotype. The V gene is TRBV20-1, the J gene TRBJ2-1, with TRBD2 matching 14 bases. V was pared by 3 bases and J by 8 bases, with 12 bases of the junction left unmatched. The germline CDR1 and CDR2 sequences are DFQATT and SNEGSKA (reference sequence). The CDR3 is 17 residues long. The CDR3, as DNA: TGCAGTGCTAGGGACACGACTAGCGGGAGGGCCACCGATGAGCAGTTCTTC. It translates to CSARDTTSGRATDEQFF.

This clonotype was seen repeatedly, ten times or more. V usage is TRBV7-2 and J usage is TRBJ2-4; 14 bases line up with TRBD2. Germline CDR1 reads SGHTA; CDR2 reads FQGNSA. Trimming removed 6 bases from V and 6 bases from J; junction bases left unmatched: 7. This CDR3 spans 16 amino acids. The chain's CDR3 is CASRHGTSGSGNIQYF. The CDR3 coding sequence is TGTGCCAGCAGACACGGGACTAGCGGGAGCGGAAACATTCAGTACTTC.

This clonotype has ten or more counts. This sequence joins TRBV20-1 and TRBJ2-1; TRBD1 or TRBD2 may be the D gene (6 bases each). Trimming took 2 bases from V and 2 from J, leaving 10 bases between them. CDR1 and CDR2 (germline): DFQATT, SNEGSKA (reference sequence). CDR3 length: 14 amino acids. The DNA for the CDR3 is TGCAGTGCTAGACCTAGGGGGGCCTACAATGAGCAGTTCTTC. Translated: CSARPRGAYNEQFF.

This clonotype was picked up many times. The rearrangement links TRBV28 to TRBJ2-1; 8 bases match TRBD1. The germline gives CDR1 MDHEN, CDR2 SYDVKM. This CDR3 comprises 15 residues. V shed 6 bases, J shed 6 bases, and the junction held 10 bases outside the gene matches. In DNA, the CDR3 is TGTGCCAGCAGCAGAGGACAGGGAGGCCTCAATGAGCAGTTCTTC. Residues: CASSRGQGGLNEQFF.

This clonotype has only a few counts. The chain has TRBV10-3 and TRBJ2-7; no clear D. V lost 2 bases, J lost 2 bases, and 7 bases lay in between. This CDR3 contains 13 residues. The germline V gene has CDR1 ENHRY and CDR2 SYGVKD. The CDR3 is CAISEPNTYEQYF. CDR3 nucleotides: TGTGCCATCAGTGAGCCGAATACCTACGAGCAGTACTTC.

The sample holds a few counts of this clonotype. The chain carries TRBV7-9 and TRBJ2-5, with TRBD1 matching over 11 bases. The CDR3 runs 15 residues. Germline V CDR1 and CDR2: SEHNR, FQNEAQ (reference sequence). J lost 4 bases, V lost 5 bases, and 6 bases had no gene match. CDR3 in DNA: TGTGCCAGCAGCAGTGGACAGGGGGCTACAGAGACCCAGTACTTC. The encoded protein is CASSSGQGATETQYF.

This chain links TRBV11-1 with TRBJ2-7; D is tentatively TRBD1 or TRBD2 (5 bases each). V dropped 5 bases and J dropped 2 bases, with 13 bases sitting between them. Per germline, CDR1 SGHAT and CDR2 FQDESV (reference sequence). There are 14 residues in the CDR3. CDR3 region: CASSPQSGPYEQYF. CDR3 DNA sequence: TGTGCCAGCAGCCCCCAGTCGGGACCCTACGAGCAGTACTTC.

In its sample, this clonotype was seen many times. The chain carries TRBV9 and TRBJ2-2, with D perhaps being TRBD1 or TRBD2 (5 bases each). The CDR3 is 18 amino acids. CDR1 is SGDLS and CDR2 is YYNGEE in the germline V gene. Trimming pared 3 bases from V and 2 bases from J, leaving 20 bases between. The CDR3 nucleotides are TGTGCCAGCAGCGCGGTTACTTCCGGGGCGACCAACACCGGGGAGCTGTTTTTT. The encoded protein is CASSAVTSGATNTGELFF.

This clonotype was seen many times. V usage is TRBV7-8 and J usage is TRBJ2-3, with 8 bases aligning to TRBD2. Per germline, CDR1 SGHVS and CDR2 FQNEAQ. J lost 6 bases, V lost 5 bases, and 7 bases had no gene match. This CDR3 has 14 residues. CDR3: CASSNLAGRDTQYF. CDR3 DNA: TGTGCCAGCAGCAACTTAGCGGGAAGGGATACGCAGTATTTT.

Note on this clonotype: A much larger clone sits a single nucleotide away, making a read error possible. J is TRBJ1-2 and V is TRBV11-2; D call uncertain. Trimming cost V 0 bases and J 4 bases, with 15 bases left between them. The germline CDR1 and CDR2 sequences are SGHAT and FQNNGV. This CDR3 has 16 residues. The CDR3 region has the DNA TGTGCCAGCAGCTTAGACCCAATCTCCACAAGCTATGGCTACACCTTC. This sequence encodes CASSLDPISTSYGYTF.

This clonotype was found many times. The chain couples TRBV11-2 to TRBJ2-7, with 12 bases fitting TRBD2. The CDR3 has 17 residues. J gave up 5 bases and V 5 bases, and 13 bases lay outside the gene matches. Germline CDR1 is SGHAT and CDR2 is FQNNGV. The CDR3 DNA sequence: TGTGCCAGCAGCCTAATGGGACTAGCGGGTCCCCGGAACGAGCAGTACTTC. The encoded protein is CASSLMGLAGPRNEQYF.

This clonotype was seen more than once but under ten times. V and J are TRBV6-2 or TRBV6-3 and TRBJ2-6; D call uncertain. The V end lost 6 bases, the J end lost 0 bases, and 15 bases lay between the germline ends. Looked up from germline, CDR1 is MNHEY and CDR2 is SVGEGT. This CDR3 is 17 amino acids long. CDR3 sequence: CASRKDRMFSGANVLTF. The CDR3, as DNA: TGTGCCAGCAGGAAAGACCGAATGTTCTCTGGGGCCAACGTCCTGACTTTC.

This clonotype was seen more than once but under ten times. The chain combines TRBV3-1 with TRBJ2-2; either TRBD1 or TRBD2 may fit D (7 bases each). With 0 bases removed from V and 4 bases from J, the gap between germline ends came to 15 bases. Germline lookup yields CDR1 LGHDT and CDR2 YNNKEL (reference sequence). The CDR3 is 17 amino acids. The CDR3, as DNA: TGTGCCAGCAGCCAAGAGGGTCCAGGGGGGGTCACCGGGGAGCTGTTTTTT. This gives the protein CASSQEGPGGVTGELFF.

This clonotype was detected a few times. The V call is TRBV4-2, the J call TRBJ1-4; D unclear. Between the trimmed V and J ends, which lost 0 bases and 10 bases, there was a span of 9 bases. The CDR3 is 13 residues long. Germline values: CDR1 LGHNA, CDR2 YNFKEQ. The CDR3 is CASSQDRGGKLFF. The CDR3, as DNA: TGTGCCAGCAGCCAAGATCGCGGAGGAAAACTGTTTTTT.

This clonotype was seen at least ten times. The CDR3 region has the DNA TGTGCCAGCAGCTTAGCGCCGAAGGAGCGGGCCTACGAGCAGTACTTC. Protein sequence: CASSLAPKERAYEQYF. This rearrangement joins TRBV7-9 to TRBJ2-7, with D tentatively TRBD2 (6 bases). Deletions cut 0 bases from V and 2 bases from J, with 14 bases between. This CDR3 contains 16 residues. Germline CDR1 SEHNR, CDR2 FQNEAQ (reference sequence).

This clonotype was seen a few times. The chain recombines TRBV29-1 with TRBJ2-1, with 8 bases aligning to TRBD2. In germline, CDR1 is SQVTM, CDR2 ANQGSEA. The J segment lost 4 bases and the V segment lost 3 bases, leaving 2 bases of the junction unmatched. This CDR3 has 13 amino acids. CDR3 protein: CSVETSAYNEQFF. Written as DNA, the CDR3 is TGCAGCGTTGAGACTAGCGCTTACAATGAGCAGTTCTTC.